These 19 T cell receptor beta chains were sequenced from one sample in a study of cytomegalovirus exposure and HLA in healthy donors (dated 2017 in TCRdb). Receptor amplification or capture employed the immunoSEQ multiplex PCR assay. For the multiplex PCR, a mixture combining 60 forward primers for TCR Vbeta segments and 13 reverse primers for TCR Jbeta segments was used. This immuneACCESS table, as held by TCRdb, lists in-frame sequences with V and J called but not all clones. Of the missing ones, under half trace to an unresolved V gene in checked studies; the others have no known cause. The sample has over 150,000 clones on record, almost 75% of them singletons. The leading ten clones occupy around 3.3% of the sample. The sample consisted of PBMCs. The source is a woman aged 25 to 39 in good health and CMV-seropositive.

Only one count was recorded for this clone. The CDR3 DNA is TGTGCCAGTAGTATCGGAGGAACAGATACGCAGTATTTT. Translation: CASSIGGTDTQYF. V usage is TRBV19 and J usage is TRBJ2-3; D is perhaps TRBD2 (5 bases). Between the trimmed V and J ends, which lost 3 bases and 3 bases, there was a span of 7 bases. The CDR3 is 13 amino acids. Germline V gene data show CDR1 as LNHDA and CDR2 as SQIVND (reference sequence).

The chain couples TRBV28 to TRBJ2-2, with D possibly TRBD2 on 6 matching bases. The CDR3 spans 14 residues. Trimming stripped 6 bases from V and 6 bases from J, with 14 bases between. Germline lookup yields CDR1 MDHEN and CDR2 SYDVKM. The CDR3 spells CASSQLPGAGELFF. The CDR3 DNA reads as TGTGCCAGCAGCCAACTCCCGGGAGCCGGGGAGCTGTTTTTT.

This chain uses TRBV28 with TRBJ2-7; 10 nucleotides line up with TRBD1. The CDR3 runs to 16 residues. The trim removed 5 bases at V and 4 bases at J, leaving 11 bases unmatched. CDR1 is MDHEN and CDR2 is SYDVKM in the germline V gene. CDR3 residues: CASSLRTGGAGYEQYF. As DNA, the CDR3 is TGTGCCAGCAGTCTCCGGACAGGGGGTGCAGGATACGAGCAGTACTTC.

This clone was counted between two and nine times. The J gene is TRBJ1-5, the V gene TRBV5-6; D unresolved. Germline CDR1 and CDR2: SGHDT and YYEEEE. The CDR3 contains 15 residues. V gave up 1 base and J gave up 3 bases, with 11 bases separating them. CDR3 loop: CASSLSGRYNQPQHF. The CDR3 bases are TGTGCCAGCAGCTTGAGCGGCAGGTACAATCAGCCCCAGCATTTT.

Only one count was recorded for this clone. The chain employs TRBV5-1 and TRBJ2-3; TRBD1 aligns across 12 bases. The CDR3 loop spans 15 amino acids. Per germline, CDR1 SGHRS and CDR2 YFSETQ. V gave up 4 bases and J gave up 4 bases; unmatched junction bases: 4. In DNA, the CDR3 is TGCGCCAGCAGCGAGGGACAGGGGGCGTCAGATACGCAGTATTTT. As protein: CASSEGQGASDTQYF.

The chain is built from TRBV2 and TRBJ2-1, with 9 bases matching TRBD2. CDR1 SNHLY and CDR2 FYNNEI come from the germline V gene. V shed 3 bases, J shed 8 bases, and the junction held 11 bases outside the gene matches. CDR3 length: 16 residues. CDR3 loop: CASSDPRVAGDYEQFF. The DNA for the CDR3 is TGTGCCAGCAGTGACCCCAGGGTAGCGGGAGACTATGAGCAGTTCTTC.

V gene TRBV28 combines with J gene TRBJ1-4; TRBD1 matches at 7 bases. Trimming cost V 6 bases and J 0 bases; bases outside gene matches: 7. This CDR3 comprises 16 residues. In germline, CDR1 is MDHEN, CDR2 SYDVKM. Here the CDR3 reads CASRRWTGTTNEKLFF. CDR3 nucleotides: TGTGCCAGCAGGAGATGGACAGGAACAACTAATGAAAAACTGTTTTTT.

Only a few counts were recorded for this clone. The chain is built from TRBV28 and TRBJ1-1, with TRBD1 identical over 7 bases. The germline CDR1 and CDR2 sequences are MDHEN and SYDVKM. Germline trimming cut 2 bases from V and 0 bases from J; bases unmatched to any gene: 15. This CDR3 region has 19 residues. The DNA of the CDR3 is TGTGCCAGCAGTTTACACGGGAGACAGGGCCTCCCCATGAACACTGAAGCTTTCTTT. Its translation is CASSLHGRQGLPMNTEAFF.

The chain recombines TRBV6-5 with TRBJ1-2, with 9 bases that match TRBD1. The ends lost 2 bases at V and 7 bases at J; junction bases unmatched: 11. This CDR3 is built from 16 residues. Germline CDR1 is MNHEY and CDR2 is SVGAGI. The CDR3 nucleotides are TGTGCCAGCAGTTACGGCTTTGGGACAGGGCGGGGTGGCTACACCTTC. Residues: CASSYGFGTGRGGYTF.

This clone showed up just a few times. CDR3: CASSLGTVTDTQYF. The CDR3 bases are TGTGCCAGCAGCTTAGGGACAGTCACAGATACGCAGTATTTT. The rearrangement links TRBV7-6 to TRBJ2-3; tentative D call: TRBD1 (6 bases). Between the trimmed V and J ends, which lost 1 base and 2 bases, there was a span of 7 bases. Germline V lookup: CDR1 SGHVS, CDR2 FNYEAQ. The CDR3 totals 14 residues.

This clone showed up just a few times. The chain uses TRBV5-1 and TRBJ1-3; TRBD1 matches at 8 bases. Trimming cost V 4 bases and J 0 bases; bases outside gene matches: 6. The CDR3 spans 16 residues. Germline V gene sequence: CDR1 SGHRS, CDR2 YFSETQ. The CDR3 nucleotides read TGCGCCAGCAGCCAAGCGGACAGGGCCTCTGGAAACACCATATATTTT. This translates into CASSQADRASGNTIYF.

The CDR3 DNA sequence: TGTGCCAGCAGTGTTGGGACAGGAAACGGCTACACCTTC. Translating gives CASSVGTGNGYTF. V and J are TRBV6-1 and TRBJ1-2, with 8 bases that match TRBD1. The CDR3 consists of 13 residues. V lost 4 bases, J lost 8 bases, and 6 bases stayed unmatched. In germline, CDR1 is MNHNS, CDR2 SASEGT.

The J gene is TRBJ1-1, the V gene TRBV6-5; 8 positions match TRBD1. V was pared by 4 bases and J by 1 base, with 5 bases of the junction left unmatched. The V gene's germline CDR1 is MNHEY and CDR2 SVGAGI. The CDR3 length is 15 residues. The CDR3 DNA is TGTGCCAGCAGTTTCCGGACAGGGACGAACACTGAAGCTTTCTTT. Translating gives CASSFRTGTNTEAFF.

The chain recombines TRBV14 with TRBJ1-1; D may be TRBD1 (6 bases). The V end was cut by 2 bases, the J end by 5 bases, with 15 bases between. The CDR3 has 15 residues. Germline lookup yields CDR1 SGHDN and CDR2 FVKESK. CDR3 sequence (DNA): TGTGCCAGCAGCCAAACAGGGAATTGGGGGACTGAAGCTTTCTTT. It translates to CASSQTGNWGTEAFF. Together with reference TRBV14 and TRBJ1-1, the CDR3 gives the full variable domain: EAGVTQFPSHSVIEKGQTVTLRCDPISGHDNLYWYRRVMGKEIKFLLHFVKESKQDESGMPNNRFLAERTGGTYSTLKVQPAELEDSGVYFCASSQTGNWGTEAFFGQGTRLTVV.

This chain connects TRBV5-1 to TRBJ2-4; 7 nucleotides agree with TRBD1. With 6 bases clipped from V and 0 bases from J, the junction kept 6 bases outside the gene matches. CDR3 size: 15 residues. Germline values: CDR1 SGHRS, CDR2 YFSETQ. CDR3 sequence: CASTGDSLAKNIQYF. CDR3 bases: TGCGCCAGCACCGGGGACAGCCTAGCCAAAAACATTCAGTACTTC.

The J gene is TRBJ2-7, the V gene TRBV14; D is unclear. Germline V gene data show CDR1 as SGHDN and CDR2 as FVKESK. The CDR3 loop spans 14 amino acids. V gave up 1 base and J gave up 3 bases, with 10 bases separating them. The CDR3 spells CASSQGPTGYEQYF. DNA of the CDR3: TGTGCCAGCAGCCAAGGACCGACGGGCTACGAGCAGTACTTC. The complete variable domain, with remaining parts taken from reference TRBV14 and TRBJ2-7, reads EAGVTQFPSHSVIEKGQTVTLRCDPISGHDNLYWYRRVMGKEIKFLLHFVKESKQDESGMPNNRFLAERTGGTYSTLKVQPAELEDSGVYFCASSQGPTGYEQYFGPGTRLTVT.

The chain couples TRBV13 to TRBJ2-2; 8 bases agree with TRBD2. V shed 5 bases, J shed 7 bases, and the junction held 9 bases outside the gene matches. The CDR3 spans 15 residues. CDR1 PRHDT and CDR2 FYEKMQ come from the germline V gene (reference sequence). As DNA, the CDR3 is TGTGCCAGCAGCGTCAGCGGGAGTGGGGTCGGGGAGCTGTTTTTT. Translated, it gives CASSVSGSGVGELFF.

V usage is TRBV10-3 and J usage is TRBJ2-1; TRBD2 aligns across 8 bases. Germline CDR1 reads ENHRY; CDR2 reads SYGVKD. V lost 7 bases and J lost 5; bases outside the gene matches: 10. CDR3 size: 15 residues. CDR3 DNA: TGTGCCATCAACGCGGGAGGCCCCTCGGACAATGAGCAGTTCTTC. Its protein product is CAINAGGPSDNEQFF.

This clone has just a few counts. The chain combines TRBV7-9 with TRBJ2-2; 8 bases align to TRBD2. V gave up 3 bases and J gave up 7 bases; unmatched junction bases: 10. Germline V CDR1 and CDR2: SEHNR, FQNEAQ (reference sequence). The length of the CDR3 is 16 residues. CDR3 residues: CASSLGTRNIGGELFF. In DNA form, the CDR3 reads TGTGCCAGCAGCTTGGGGACTAGGAATATAGGCGGGGAGCTGTTTTTT.